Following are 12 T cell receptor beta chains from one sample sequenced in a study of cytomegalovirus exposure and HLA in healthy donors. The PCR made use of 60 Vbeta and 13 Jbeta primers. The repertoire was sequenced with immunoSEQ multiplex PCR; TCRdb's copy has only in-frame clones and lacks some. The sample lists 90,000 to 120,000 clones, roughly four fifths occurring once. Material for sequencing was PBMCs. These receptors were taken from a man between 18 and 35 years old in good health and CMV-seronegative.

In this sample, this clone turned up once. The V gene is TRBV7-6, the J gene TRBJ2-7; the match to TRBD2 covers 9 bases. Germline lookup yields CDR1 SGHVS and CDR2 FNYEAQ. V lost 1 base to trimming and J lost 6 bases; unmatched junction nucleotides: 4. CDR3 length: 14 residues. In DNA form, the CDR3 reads TGTGCCAGCAGCTTAGGTAGCGGGGGTGGCGAGCAGTACTTC. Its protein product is CASSLGSGGGEQYF.

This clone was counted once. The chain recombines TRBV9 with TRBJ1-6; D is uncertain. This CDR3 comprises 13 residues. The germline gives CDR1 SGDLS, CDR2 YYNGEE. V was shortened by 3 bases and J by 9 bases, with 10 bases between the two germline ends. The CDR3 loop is CASSANTASPLHF. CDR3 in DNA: TGTGCCAGCAGCGCAAACACAGCTTCACCCCTCCACTTT.

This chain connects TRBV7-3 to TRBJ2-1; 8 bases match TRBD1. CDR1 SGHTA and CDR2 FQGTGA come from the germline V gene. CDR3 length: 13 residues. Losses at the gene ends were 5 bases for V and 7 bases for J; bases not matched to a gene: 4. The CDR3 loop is CASSRQGLNEQFF. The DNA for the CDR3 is TGTGCCAGCAGCCGACAGGGGTTGAATGAGCAGTTCTTC.

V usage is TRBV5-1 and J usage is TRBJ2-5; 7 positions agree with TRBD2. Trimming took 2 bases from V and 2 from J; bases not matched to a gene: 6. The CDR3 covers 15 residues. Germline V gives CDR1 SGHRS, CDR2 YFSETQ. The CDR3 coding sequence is TGCGCCAGCAGCTTCGGACTAGGCCAGCAAGAGACCCAGTACTTC. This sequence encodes CASSFGLGQQETQYF. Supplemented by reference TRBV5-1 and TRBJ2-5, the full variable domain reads KAGVTQTPRYLIKTRGQQVTLSCSPISGHRSVSWYQQTPGQGLQFLFEYFSETQRNKGNFPGRFSGRQFSNSRSEMNVSTLELGDSALYLCASSFGLGQQETQYFGPGTRLLVL.

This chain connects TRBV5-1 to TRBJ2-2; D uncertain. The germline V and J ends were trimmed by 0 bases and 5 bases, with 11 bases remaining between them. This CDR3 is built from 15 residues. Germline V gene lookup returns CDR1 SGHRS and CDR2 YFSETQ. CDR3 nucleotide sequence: TGCGCCAGCAGCTTGGGGCAGGCAAAAACCGGGGAGCTGTTTTTT. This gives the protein CASSLGQAKTGELFF.

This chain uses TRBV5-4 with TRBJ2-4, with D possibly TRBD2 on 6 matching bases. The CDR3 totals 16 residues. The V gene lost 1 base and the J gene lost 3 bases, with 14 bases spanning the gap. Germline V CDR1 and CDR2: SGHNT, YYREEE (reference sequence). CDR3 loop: CASSLKGSGVKNIQYF. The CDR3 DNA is TGTGCCAGCAGCTTGAAAGGGTCGGGGGTCAAAAACATTCAGTACTTC.

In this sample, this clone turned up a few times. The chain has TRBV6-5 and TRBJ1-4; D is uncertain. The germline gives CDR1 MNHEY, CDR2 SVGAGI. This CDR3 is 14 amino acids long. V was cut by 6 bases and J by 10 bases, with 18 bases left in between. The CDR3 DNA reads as TGTGCCAGCAGACTGGGGAGCGAACCGGGAAAACTGTTTTTT. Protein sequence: CASRLGSEPGKLFF.

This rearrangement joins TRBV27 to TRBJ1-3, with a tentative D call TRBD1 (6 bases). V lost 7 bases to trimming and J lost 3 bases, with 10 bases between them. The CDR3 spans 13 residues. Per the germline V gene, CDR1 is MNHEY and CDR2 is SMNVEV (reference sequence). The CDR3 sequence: CASIPGVGNTIYF. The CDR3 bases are TGTGCCAGCATCCCAGGGGTTGGAAACACCATATATTTT.

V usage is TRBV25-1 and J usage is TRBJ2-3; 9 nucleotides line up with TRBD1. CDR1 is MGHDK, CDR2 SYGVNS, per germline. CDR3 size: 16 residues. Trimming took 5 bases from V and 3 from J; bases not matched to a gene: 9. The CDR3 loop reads CASSNLGTGWTDTQYF. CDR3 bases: TGTGCCAGCAGTAACCTGGGGACAGGGTGGACAGATACGCAGTATTTT.

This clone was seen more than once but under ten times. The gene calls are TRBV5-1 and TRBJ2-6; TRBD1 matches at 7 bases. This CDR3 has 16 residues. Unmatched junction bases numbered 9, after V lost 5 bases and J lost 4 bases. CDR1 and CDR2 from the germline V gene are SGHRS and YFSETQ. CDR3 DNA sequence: TGCGCCAGCAGGTTTAACAGGGGATCCGGGGCCAACGTCCTGACTTTC. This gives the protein CASRFNRGSGANVLTF. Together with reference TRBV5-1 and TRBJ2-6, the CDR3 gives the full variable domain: KAGVTQTPRYLIKTRGQQVTLSCSPISGHRSVSWYQQTPGQGLQFLFEYFSETQRNKGNFPGRFSGRQFSNSRSEMNVSTLELGDSALYLCASRFNRGSGANVLTFGAGSRLTVL.

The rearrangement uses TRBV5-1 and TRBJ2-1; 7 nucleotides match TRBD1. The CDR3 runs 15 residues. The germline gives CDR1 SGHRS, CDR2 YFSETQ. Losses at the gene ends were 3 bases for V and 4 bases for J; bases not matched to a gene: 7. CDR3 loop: CASSSGQDRYNEQFF. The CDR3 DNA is TGCGCCAGCAGCTCAGGACAGGACAGATACAATGAGCAGTTCTTC.

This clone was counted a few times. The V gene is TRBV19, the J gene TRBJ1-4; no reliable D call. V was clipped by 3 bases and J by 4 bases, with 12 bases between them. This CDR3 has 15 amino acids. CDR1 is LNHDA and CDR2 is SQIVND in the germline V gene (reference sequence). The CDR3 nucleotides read TGTGCCAGTAGTATGGAGGGTACCGGTAATGAAAAACTGTTTTTT. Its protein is CASSMEGTGNEKLFF.